Detailed here is one TCR beta chain. V was shortened by 7 bases and J by 6 bases, with 19 bases between the two germline ends. Germline-derived CDR1 and CDR2 are MNHEY and SVGAGI. This CDR3 contains 14 residues. This record comes from a study of blood T cell repertoires in COVID-19. Study at large: The analysed material was cDNA or gDNA that came from T cells, B-cell-depleted T cells, or PBMCs.

Sequencing used immunoSEQ multiplex PCR; TCRdb keeps in-frame clones, though not all of them. The data contain hundreds of thousands of clones, about 85% of them singletons. Researchers sorted participants into cohorts using their self-reported clinical history. The TCR was taken from a middle-aged man who had recovered from COVID-19. Sequencing used PBMCs or T cells enriched from blood (not recorded which). This rearrangement joins TRBV6-5 to TRBJ2-7; D possibly corresponds to TRBD2 (6 bases). This chain's CDR3 is CASTLGTGVGEQYF. Here the CDR3 DNA reads TGTGCCAGCACCCTTGGCACGGGAGTAGGCGAGCAGTACTTC.